This is a list of T cell receptor beta chains from one sample in a study of Ad26.COV2.S vaccination and SARS-CoV-2 variants. Repertoires were generated with immunoSEQ multiplex PCR, while TCRdb's copy carries only in-frame clones and drops some. The sample includes approximately 340,000 clones, about 92% of them seen just once. The specimen was peripheral blood, collected after recovery from COVID-19. Source of these receptors: a human donor who had recovered from COVID-19. Both conserved end residues are part of each CDR3. The D gene is left open where the match is weak. Only part of the rows carry a size: once, few, many, or a class if the clone is expanded.

j_call d_call clone_size v_call cdr3_nt cdr3_aa
TRBJ2-1 TRBD1 - TRBV4-3 TGCGCCAGCAGCCAGAATCCGGGACAGGGCCCCTACAATGAGCAGTTCTTC CASSQNPGQGPYNEQFF
TRBJ1-1 - - TRBV5-4 TGTGCCAGCAGCATCGGGACGGCGAACACTGAAGCTTTCTTT CASSIGTANTEAFF
TRBJ1-2 - - TRBV2 TGTGCCAGCAGTGATAGGGGCTACACCTTC CASSDRGYTF
TRBJ2-3 TRBD1 once TRBV11-3 TGTGCCAGCAGCTTAGGGGACAGGGGGACAGATACGCAGTATTTT CASSLGDRGTDTQYF
TRBJ1-4 - - TRBV4-3 TGCGCCAGCAGCCAAGATATCATGAGGGTGCAAGAAAAACTGTTTTTT CASSQDIMRVQEKLFF
TRBJ1-2 - - TRBV5-4 TGTGCCAGCAACATTGAAGGGCCTATTTTCAGCGGCTACACCTTC CASNIEGPIFSGYTF
TRBJ1-6 TRBD1 - TRBV12-5 TGTGCTAGTGGTCGGACAGGGGCCCGCTCCTATAATTCACCCCTCCACTTT CASGRTGARSYNSPLHF
TRBJ2-7 TRBD2 - TRBV5-4 TGTGCCAGCAGCTTGCTAGCGGGGTCCTACGAGCAGTACTTC CASSLLAGSYEQYF
TRBJ1-2 - few TRBV6-5 TGTGCCAGCATTACAGGGTCTGGCGGCTACACCTTC CASITGSGGYTF
TRBJ1-3 - - TRBV7-6 TGTGCCAGCAGCCCAGAGACAGGAAACACCATATATTTT CASSPETGNTIYF